This entry lists 15 T cell receptor beta chains sequenced from one sample in a study of cytomegalovirus exposure and HLA in healthy donors. Repertoires were generated with immunoSEQ multiplex PCR, while TCRdb's copy carries only in-frame clones and drops some. The table lists 130,000 or so clones, around 92% of them singletons, with 3% to 4% in the top ten. The sequenced sample consisted of PBMCs. These receptors were taken from a man aged 25 to 40 in good health and CMV-seronegative.

The rearrangement links TRBV4-1 to TRBJ2-7, with 7 bases identical to TRBD2. Looked up from germline, CDR1 is MGHRA and CDR2 is YSYEKL. With 0 bases clipped from V and 7 bases from J, the junction kept 6 bases outside the gene matches. This CDR3 spans 14 amino acids. In nucleotides, the CDR3 is TGCGCCAGCAGCCAAGACGGGGAGGGCCTGGAGCAGTACTTC. Protein sequence: CASSQDGEGLEQYF.

The V call is TRBV6-5, the J call TRBJ2-7, with 9 bases aligning to TRBD1. The germline CDR1 and CDR2 sequences are MNHEY and SVGAGI. The CDR3 is 15 residues long. V gave up 5 bases and J gave up 2 bases; unmatched junction bases: 7. The CDR3, as DNA: TGTGCCAGCAGTCCGGGACAGGGTTCAGCCTACGAGCAGTACTTC. The encoded protein is CASSPGQGSAYEQYF.

The chain combines TRBV15 with TRBJ2-7; TRBD1 matches at 10 bases. The germline V gene has CDR1 LNHNV and CDR2 YYDKDF (reference sequence). V lost 3 bases and J lost 1; bases outside the gene matches: 6. The CDR3 length is 16 residues. CDR3 protein: CATSRYDRGRSYEQYF. CDR3 nucleotide sequence: TGTGCCACCAGCAGGTACGACAGGGGGCGATCCTACGAGCAGTACTTC.

The V call is TRBV13, the J call TRBJ2-3; 7 nucleotides agree with TRBD2. This CDR3 region has 17 residues. The V gene's germline CDR1 is PRHDT and CDR2 FYEKMQ (reference sequence). J lost 5 bases, V lost 5 bases, and 16 bases had no gene match. The CDR3 sequence is CASSPPPSLPGGDTQYF. In DNA, the CDR3 is TGTGCCAGCAGCCCACCCCCTAGCCTCCCGGGGGGAGATACGCAGTATTTT. Together with reference TRBV13 and TRBJ2-3, the CDR3 gives the full variable domain: AAGVIQSPRHLIKEKRETATLKCYPIPRHDTVYWYQQGPGQDPQFLISFYEKMQSDKGSIPDRFSAQQFSDYHSELNMSSLELGDSALYFCASSPPPSLPGGDTQYFGPGTRLTVL.

This clone was detected once. The rearrangement links TRBV4-1 to TRBJ2-5, with D perhaps TRBD2 (6 bases). Per the germline V gene, CDR1 is MGHRA and CDR2 is YSYEKL. The V end lost 3 bases, the J end lost 0 bases, and 17 bases lay between the germline ends. The CDR3 has 17 amino acids. This CDR3 is CASSQARGIQYQETQYF. As DNA, the CDR3 is TGCGCCAGCAGCCAGGCCCGGGGGATTCAGTACCAAGAGACCCAGTACTTC.

The chain has TRBV13 and TRBJ2-5; weak D call: TRBD2 (5 bases). The V and J ends lost 3 bases and 5 bases respectively, with 16 bases between them. CDR1 is PRHDT and CDR2 is FYEKMQ in the germline V gene (reference sequence). This CDR3 has 15 amino acids. CDR3 protein: CASSFSRGSRETQYF. The CDR3 DNA follows: TGTGCCAGCAGCTTCAGCCGGGGAAGCCGCGAGACCCAGTACTTC.

The chain combines TRBV15 with TRBJ1-2, with D perhaps matching TRBD1 (5 bases). The V end was cut by 5 bases, the J end by 5 bases, with 42 bases between. This CDR3 is built from 23 residues. Germline values: CDR1 LNHNV, CDR2 YYDKDF (reference sequence). The CDR3 DNA follows: TGTGCCACCAGCCCTACGGCAAGGGGACTTTTGCTTCCGCCACCCTACCCCCGTTATGGCTACACCTTC. Residues: CATSPTARGLLLPPPYPRYGYTF. Supplemented by reference TRBV15 and TRBJ1-2, the full variable domain reads DAMVIQNPRYQVTQFGKPVTLSCSQTLNHNVMYWYQQKSSQAPKLLFHYYDKDFNNEADTPDNFQSRRPNTSFCFLDIRSPGLGDTAMYLCATSPTARGLLLPPPYPRYGYTFGSGTRLTVV.

This chain joins TRBV27 and TRBJ2-3, with 11 positions matching TRBD2. The ends lost 2 bases at V and 1 base at J; junction bases unmatched: 8. Germline CDR1 and CDR2: MNHEY and SMNVEV (reference sequence). The CDR3 extends over 18 amino acids. CDR3 protein: CASSLPGLAGGRTDTQYF. The CDR3 bases are TGTGCCAGCAGTTTACCCGGTCTAGCGGGGGGCCGCACAGATACGCAGTATTTT.

The chain links TRBV5-1 to TRBJ2-1; 9 positions agree with TRBD2. Germline trimming cut 0 bases from V and 5 bases from J; bases unmatched to any gene: 3. CDR1 is SGHRS and CDR2 is YFSETQ in the germline V gene. This CDR3 spans 15 amino acids. CDR3 region: CASSLGLADNNEQFF. The CDR3 DNA is TGCGCCAGCAGCTTGGGACTAGCGGACAACAATGAGCAGTTCTTC.

This chain connects TRBV5-1 to TRBJ2-5, with D maybe TRBD2 (7 bases). The CDR3 runs to 17 residues. Trimming took 0 bases from V and 1 from J, leaving 16 bases between them. Germline CDR1 and CDR2: SGHRS and YFSETQ. CDR3 in DNA: TGCGCCAGCAGCTTGGCCACCCCCCGGGGGGCCCAAGAGACCCAGTACTTC. Its translation: CASSLATPRGAQETQYF. Together with reference TRBV5-1 and TRBJ2-5, the CDR3 gives the full variable domain: KAGVTQTPRYLIKTRGQQVTLSCSPISGHRSVSWYQQTPGQGLQFLFEYFSETQRNKGNFPGRFSGRQFSNSRSEMNVSTLELGDSALYLCASSLATPRGAQETQYFGPGTRLLVL.

This chain connects TRBV4-2 to TRBJ2-7, with D possibly matching TRBD2 (6 bases). The CDR3 contains 15 residues. Trimming took off 4 bases at V and 3 bases at J, with 16 bases between the two ends. CDR1 is LGHNA, CDR2 YNFKEQ, per germline. The CDR3 nucleotides are TGTGCCAGCAGCCTCCAGGGCGGGGCGTTCTACGAGCAGTACTTC. Translation: CASSLQGGAFYEQYF.

In its sample, this clone was seen a few times. The chain carries TRBV18 and TRBJ1-2, with D tentatively TRBD1 (5 bases). The V gene lost 0 bases and the J gene lost 2 bases, with 10 bases spanning the gap. The CDR3 sequence is 15 residues long. Germline CDR1 is KGHSH and CDR2 is LQKENI. CDR3 residues: CASSPPAGWNYGYTF. Here the CDR3 DNA reads TGTGCCAGCTCACCACCCGCAGGGTGGAACTATGGCTACACCTTC.

The chain recombines TRBV4-3 with TRBJ2-7; D gene unclear. V was shortened by 0 bases and J by 0 bases, with 6 bases between the two germline ends. CDR1 and CDR2 from the germline V gene are LGHNA and YSLEER. The CDR3 loop spans 14 amino acids. CDR3 residues: CASSQDGASYEQYF. The CDR3 DNA sequence: TGCGCCAGCAGCCAAGATGGAGCCTCCTACGAGCAGTACTTC.

V and J are TRBV7-9 and TRBJ1-6, with 7 bases fitting TRBD1. Per the germline V gene, CDR1 is SEHNR and CDR2 is FQNEAQ (reference sequence). The CDR3 contains 14 residues. Trimming took 2 bases from V and 9 from J; bases not matched to a gene: 4. CDR3 sequence reads: CASSLPGGGSPLHF. The DNA for the CDR3 is TGTGCCAGCAGCTTACCAGGGGGTGGTTCACCCCTCCACTTT.

The CDR3 DNA is TGTGCCAGCACCCTCGGGACAGGGGGCCCCAATGAGCAGTTCTTC. Translation gives CASTLGTGGPNEQFF. The chain recombines TRBV2 with TRBJ2-1; 12 bases map to TRBD1. CDR1 SNHLY and CDR2 FYNNEI come from the germline V gene. The V gene end was trimmed by 7 bases and the J gene end by 6 bases; junction bases not matched to a gene: 7. The CDR3 has 15 amino acids. Full variable domain (missing parts from reference TRBV2 and TRBJ2-1): EPEVTQTPSHQVTQMGQEVILRCVPISNHLYFYWYRQILGQKVEFLVSFYNNEISEKSEIFDDQFSVERPDGSNFTLKIRSTKLEDSAMYFCASTLGTGGPNEQFFGPGTRLTVL.